The present entry profiles one T cell receptor beta chain with its context. The sample comes from a study of blood T cell repertoires in COVID-19. On the study more broadly: The United States, Italy and Spain were the sources of the acute and convalescent COVID-19 samples.

Sequencing used immunoSEQ multiplex PCR; TCRdb keeps in-frame clones, though not all of them. This sample has 200,000 to 300,000 clones, with about nine tenths found just once. V gave up 3 bases and J gave up 5 bases, with 13 bases separating them. CDR3 length: 14 residues. Germline-derived CDR1 and CDR2 are MNHNS and SASEGT. Material for sequencing was PBMCs or T cells enriched from blood (not recorded which). This clonotype originated in a woman aged 18-29 years who had recovered from COVID-19. V gene TRBV6-1 combines with J gene TRBJ1-1; TRBD1 is a possible D gene (6 bases). CDR3 DNA sequence: TGTGCCAGCAGTGAGGGGGGGCTTTTTACTGAAGCTTTCTTT. Translation: CASSEGGLFTEAFF.